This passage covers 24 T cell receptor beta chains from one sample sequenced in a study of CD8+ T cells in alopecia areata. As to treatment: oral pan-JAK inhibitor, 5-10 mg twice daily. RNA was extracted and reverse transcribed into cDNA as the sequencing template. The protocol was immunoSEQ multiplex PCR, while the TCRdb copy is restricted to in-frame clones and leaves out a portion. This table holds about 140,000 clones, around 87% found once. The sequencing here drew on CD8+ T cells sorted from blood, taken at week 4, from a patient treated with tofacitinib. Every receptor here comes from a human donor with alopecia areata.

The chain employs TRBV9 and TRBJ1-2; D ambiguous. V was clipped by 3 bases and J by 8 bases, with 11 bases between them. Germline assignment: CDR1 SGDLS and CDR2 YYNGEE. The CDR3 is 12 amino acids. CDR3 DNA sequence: TGTGCCAGCAGCGCGATGGATGTAGGCTACACCTTC. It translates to CASSAMDVGYTF.

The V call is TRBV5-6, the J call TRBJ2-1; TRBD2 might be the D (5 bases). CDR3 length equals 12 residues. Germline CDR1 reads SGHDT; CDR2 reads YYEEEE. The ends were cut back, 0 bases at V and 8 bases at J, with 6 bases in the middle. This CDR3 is CASSLELDEQFF. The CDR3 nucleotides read TGTGCCAGCAGCTTGGAACTAGATGAGCAGTTCTTC.

The CDR3 DNA is TGTGCCAGCAGTAGAGCTACTTCCGGGACTAGGTTCTATGAGCAGTTCTTC. This codes for CASSRATSGTRFYEQFF. The genes are TRBV2 and TRBJ2-1; 8 bases are a match to TRBD2. The CDR3 contains 17 residues. Trimming at V came to 5 bases and at J to 8 bases, leaving 17 bases not matched to a gene. Germline-derived CDR1 and CDR2 are SNHLY and FYNNEI.

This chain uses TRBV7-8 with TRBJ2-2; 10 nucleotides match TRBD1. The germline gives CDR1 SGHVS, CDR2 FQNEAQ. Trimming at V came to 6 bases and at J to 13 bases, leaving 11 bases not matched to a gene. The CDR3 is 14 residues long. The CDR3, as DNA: TGTGCCAGCAGGCGGGACAGGGGTGATACTGGGCTGTTTTTT. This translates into CASRRDRGDTGLFF.

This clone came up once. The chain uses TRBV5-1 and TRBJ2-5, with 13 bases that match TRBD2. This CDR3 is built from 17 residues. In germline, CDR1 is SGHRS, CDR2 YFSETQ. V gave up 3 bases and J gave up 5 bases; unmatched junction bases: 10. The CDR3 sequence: CASSWTGGLAGVETQYF. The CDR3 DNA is TGCGCCAGCAGCTGGACAGGCGGACTAGCGGGAGTTGAGACCCAGTACTTC.

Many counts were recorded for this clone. The CDR3: CASSYLEGGNEQFF. The CDR3 DNA sequence: TGTGCCAGCAGTTATTTAGAAGGGGGGAATGAGCAGTTCTTC. This chain connects TRBV6-5 to TRBJ2-1; D may match TRBD1 or TRBD2 (6 bases each). Germline V gene lookup returns CDR1 MNHEY and CDR2 SVGAGI. The CDR3 runs to 14 residues. V was shortened by 3 bases and J by 7 bases, with 13 bases between the two germline ends.

The CDR3 spells CASSVYEASGTYEQYF. CDR3 sequence (DNA): TGTGCCAGCAGCGTCTACGAGGCTAGCGGCACCTACGAGCAGTACTTC. J is TRBJ2-7 and V is TRBV7-8; 7 bases are shared with TRBD2. The CDR3 is 16 residues long. Per germline, CDR1 SGHVS and CDR2 FQNEAQ. The V and J ends lost 5 bases and 2 bases, in that order; junction bases with no gene match: 12.

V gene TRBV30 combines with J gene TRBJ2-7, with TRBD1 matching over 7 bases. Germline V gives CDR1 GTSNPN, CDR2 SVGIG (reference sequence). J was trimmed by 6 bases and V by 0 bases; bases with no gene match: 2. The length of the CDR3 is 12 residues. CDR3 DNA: TGTGCCTGGAGTGTACAGGGGCCCGAGCAGTACTTC. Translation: CAWSVQGPEQYF.

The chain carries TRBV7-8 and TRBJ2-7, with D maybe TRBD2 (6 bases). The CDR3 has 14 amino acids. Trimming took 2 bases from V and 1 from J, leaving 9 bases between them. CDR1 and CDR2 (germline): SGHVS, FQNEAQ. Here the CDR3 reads CASSLRAGSYEQYF. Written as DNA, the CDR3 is TGTGCCAGCAGCTTAAGAGCGGGTTCCTACGAGCAGTACTTC. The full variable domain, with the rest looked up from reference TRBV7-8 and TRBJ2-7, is GAGVSQSPRYKVAKRGQDVALRCDPISGHVSLFWYQQALGQGPEFLTYFQNEAQLDKSGLPSDRFFAERPEGSVSTLKIQRTQQEDSAVYLCASSLRAGSYEQYFGPGTRLTVT.

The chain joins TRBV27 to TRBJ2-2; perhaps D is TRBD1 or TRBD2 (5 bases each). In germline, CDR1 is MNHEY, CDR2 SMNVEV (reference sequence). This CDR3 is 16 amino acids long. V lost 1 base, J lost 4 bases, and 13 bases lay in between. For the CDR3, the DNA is TGTGCCAGCAGTTTATTTTGGGACCTGCGCACCGGGGAGCTGTTTTTT. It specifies CASSLFWDLRTGELFF.

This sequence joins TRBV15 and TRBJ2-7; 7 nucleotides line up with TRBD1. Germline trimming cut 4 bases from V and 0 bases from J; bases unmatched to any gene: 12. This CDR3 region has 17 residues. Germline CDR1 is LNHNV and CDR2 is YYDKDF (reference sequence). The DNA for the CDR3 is TGTGCCACCAGCAAGCCCGGGACAGCGTCCAACTCCTACGAGCAGTACTTC. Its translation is CATSKPGTASNSYEQYF.

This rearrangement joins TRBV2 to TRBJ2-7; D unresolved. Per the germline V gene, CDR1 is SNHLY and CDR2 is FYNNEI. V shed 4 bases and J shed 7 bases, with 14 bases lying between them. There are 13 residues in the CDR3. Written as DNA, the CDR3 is TGTGCCAGCAGTGTTCTCCCGAGCGAGGAGCAGTACTTC. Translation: CASSVLPSEEQYF.

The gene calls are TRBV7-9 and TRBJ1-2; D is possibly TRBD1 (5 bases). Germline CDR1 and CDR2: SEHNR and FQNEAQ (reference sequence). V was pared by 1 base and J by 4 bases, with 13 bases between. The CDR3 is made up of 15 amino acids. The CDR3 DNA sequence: TGTGCCAGCAGCTTAGGGACACAGTTACTCTATGGCTACACCTTC. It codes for CASSLGTQLLYGYTF.

This CDR3 reads CASSESTGDLPYEQYF. Here the CDR3 DNA reads TGCGCCAGCAGTGAGTCCACAGGGGATCTTCCCTACGAGCAGTACTTC. The chain uses TRBV10-2 and TRBJ2-7; 7 bases line up with TRBD1. CDR1 WSHSY and CDR2 SAAADI come from the germline V gene. V trimming: 0 bases; J trimming: 2 bases; junction bases outside the gene matches: 7. The CDR3 runs to 16 residues.

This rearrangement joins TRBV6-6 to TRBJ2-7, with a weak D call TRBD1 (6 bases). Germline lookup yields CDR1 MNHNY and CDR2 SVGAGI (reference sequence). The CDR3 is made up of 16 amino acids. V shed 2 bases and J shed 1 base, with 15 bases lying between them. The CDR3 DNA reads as TGTGCCAGCAGTTACGGCACAGGGCGGAGATCCTACGAGCAGTACTTC. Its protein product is CASSYGTGRRSYEQYF.

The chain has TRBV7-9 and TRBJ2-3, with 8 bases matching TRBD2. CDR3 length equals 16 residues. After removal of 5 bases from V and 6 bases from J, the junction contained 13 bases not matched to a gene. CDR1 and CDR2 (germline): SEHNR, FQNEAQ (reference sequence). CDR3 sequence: CASSDPGLGGVDTQYF. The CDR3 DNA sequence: TGTGCCAGCAGCGATCCGGGACTAGGAGGGGTGGATACGCAGTATTTT.

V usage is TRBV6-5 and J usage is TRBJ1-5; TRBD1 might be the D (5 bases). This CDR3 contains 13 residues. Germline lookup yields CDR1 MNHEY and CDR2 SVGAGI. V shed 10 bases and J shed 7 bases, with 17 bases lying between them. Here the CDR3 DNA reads TGTGCCACCCAATCAGGGTCGGGACAGCCCCAGCATTTT. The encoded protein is CATQSGSGQPQHF.

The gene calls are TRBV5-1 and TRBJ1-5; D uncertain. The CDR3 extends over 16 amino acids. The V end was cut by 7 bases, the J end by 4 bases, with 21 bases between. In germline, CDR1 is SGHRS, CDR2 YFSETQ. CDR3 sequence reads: CASRRSRLNRNQPQHF. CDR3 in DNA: TGCGCCAGCCGGCGCTCCCGCCTAAATAGAAATCAGCCCCAGCATTTT.

CDR3 nucleotide sequence: TGTGCCAGCAGCGGTGACAGGGGCGTAGTGGATGAAGCTTTCTTT. Its protein product is CASSGDRGVVDEAFF. The V gene is TRBV6-1, the J gene TRBJ1-1; 8 nucleotides line up with TRBD1. V lost 6 bases and J lost 7; bases outside the gene matches: 13. The CDR3 covers 15 residues. The germline V gene has CDR1 MNHNS and CDR2 SASEGT.

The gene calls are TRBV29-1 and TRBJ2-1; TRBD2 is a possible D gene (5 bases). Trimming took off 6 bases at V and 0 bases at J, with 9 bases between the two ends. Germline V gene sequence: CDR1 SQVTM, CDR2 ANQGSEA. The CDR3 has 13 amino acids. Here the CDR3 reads CSVSGYSYNEQFF. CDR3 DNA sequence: TGCAGCGTGAGCGGTTACTCCTACAATGAGCAGTTCTTC.

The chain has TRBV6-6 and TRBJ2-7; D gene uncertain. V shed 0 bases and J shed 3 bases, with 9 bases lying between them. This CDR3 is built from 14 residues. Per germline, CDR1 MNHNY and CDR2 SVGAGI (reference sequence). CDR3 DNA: TGTGCCAGCAGTTACTCGAACAGCCACTACGAGCAGTACTTC. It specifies CASSYSNSHYEQYF.

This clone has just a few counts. CDR3 nucleotides: TGTGCCAGCATGGGGACTAGCTCCTACAATGAGCAGTTCTTC. Amino acids: CASMGTSSYNEQFF. The rearrangement uses TRBV11-2 and TRBJ2-1; 8 bases are shared with TRBD2. The length of the CDR3 is 14 residues. V was pared by 7 bases and J by 0 bases, with 2 bases of the junction left unmatched. Germline values: CDR1 SGHAT, CDR2 FQNNGV.

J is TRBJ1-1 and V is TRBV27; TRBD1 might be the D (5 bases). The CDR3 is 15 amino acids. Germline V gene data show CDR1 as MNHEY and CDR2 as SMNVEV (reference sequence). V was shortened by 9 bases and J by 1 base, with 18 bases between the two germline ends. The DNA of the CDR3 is TGTGCCAGTCACTCCCTACAGGACCCGAACACTGAAGCTTTCTTT. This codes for CASHSLQDPNTEAFF.

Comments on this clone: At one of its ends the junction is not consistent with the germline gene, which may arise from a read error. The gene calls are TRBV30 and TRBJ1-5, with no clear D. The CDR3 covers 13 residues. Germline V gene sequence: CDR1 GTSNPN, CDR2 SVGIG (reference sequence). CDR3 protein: CAWTLGGGQPQHF. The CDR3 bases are TGTGCTTGGACCCTAGGAGGCGGACAGCCCCAGCATTTT.